These T cell receptor beta chains were read from a single sample in a study of blood T cell repertoires in COVID-19. Sequencing was performed with immunoSEQ multiplex PCR; in TCRdb, only in-frame clones are kept and a portion is missing. The table has approximately 90,000 clones, less than 90% seen once. The specimen sequenced was peripheral blood. All receptors derive from a man aged 55 to 70 with acute or convalescent COVID-19. The CDR3 runs from the conserved cysteine through the conserved F or W. D genes are given only for firm matches. The size entry is marked missing in some rows and otherwise reads once, few, many or a size class.

d_gene	abundance	j_gene	v_gene	CDR3aa
NA	NA	TRBJ1-2	TRBV6-5	CASSRGSSNYGYTF
NA	NA	TRBJ2-7	TRBV12-5	CASGLGLSYEQYF
TRBD2	once	TRBJ2-4	TRBV3-1/TRBV3-2	CASSPSGLYDIQYF
NA	NA	TRBJ2-1	TRBV30	CAWYRATPYNEQFF
TRBD2	once	TRBJ2-5	TRBV7-3	CASSSSRTSGNQETQYF
TRBD1	few	TRBJ1-2	TRBV5-4	CASSLDRGYGYTF
TRBD1	NA	TRBJ2-3	TRBV19	CASSIWTGGFLDTQYF
NA	NA	TRBJ2-5	TRBV7-3	CASSAHTGGQETQYF
NA	NA	TRBJ1-5	TRBV19	CASSIRGGRGNSNQPQHF
NA	NA	TRBJ2-2	TRBV7-8	CASSLAGLTGELFF
NA	NA	TRBJ1-5	TRBV15	CATSRDAARSTNQPQHF
NA	once	TRBJ1-4	TRBV5-1	CASSLAGANNEKLFF
TRBD1	few	TRBJ1-2	TRBV27	CASRGQGVGNYGYTF
NA	NA	TRBJ1-1	TRBV5-1	CASSLTGISLEAFF
NA	NA	TRBJ1-1	TRBV30	CAWSPIQGRAFF